This T cell receptor beta chain was identified during a study of blood T cells in healthy people across ages. Notes on the study in general: The fall in TCR beta diversity per million T cells was roughly linear with age. The study found TCR beta diversity correlated strongly with naive T cell percentage.

Each donor supplied approximately 10 milliliters of peripheral blood. In each sample, at least 6 million PBMCs were isolated. In germline, CDR1 is MGHRA, CDR2 YSYEKL. Trimming left V 5 bases short and J 2 bases short, with 19 bases between. CDR3 length: 16 residues. Notes on this clonotype: Antigen unknown.

Then a second PCR, running roughly 7 to 11 cycles, was carried out with a sample-barcoded 5' primer and a J-beta primer mix. TCRdb itself ran the 5' RACE reads through MiXCR, one entry per CDR3 protein. The sample includes approximately 2,000,000 distinct CDR3 sequences, about two fifths seen only once; the top ten take roughly 23%. The sequence came from a human donor in good health. Source material: blood. V is TRBV4-1 and J is TRBJ2-7; D gene uncertain. The CDR3 is CASSARYSEVAYEQYF. CDR3 DNA: TGCGCCAGCAGCGCACGATACAGTGAAGTTGCCTACGAGCAGTACTTC.